Listed here is a single T cell receptor (beta chain). Per the original methods: Amplification of reference gene primers provided the estimated nucleated cell counts. Profiling relied on immunoSEQ multiplex PCR, and the TCRdb table lists in-frame clones only, not all of them. That table gives V, J and clone size, and the DNA gave D and trimming. Among around 54,000 clones, roughly 79% were seen once, and the ten largest hold roughly 5.5%. These data belong to a study of blood T cell repertoires in COVID-19. On the study more broadly: Collection of acute and convalescent COVID-19 samples took place in the United States, Italy and Spain. PBMCs, B-cell-depleted T cells, or T cells provided the cDNA or gDNA that made up the material.

The CDR3 sequence is 16 residues long. The V gene end was trimmed by 3 bases and the J gene end by 4 bases; junction bases not matched to a gene: 7. CDR1 is SGHRS and CDR2 is YFSETQ in the germline V gene. The chain has TRBV5-1 and TRBJ1-3, with 10 positions matching TRBD1. The sample taken for sequencing was peripheral blood. The sequence derives from a woman aged 55-75 years with acute or convalescent COVID-19. This CDR3 reads CASSSRTGGKGNTIYF. As DNA, the CDR3 is TGCGCCAGCAGCTCCAGGACAGGGGGAAAAGGAAACACCATATATTTT.